This passage covers 25 T cell receptor beta chains from one sample sequenced in a study of T cells in women clearing cervical HPV infection. The assay was immunoSEQ multiplex PCR, and TCRdb's table has in-frame clones only and misses some. This sample's table has about 39,000 clones. The sequencing input was blood buffy coat. These receptors were taken from a woman between 18 and 70 years old with a cervical HPV16 infection that either progressed to CIN3+ or cleared (not recorded which).

A note on this clone: The CDR3 is cut off 3 residues early in the read; its end comes from the germline J gene. The chain joins TRBV19 to TRBJ2-4, with a tentative D call TRBD1 (6 bases). CDR3 length equals 12 residues. Germline CDR1 LNHDA, CDR2 SQIVND (reference sequence). CDR3 DNA (partial): TGTGCCAGTAGGCAGGGACAAGGCGGT. It yields the protein CASRQGQGG. The whole CDR3 region reads CASRQGQGGQYF.

CDR3 DNA (partial): TGTGCCAGCAGCTCCGGACTAGCGGGGGGGTATGAG. Protein: CASSSGLAGGYE. Given in full, the CDR3 is CASSSGLAGGYEQFF. V is TRBV11-3 and J is TRBJ2-1, with 15 bases matching TRBD2. The read gets to within 3 residues of the CDR3 end, and the germline J gene fills in the rest. The CDR3 is 15 residues long. The trim removed 4 bases at V and 8 bases at J, leaving 3 bases unmatched. CDR1 is SGHNT and CDR2 is YENEEA in the germline V gene.

Regarding this clone: The read finishes 3 residues shy of the CDR3 end, and the germline J gene is used to complete it. The V gene is TRBV19, the J gene TRBJ1-2; 7 bases map to TRBD1. The germline gives CDR1 LNHDA, CDR2 SQIVND (reference sequence). The CDR3 length is 15 residues. Trimming took 3 bases from V and 4 from J; bases not matched to a gene: 8. CDR3 loop: CASSIRGDSFYGYTF. The covered CDR3 bases are TGTGCCAGTAGTATTAGAGGGGACAGCTTCTATGGC.

Incomplete CDR3 DNA: TGTGCCAGCTCACCTCTCCCGGGACAGGCGCCCTACGAG. This codes for CASSPLPGQAPYE. The complete CDR3 reads CASSPLPGQAPYEQYF. This chain uses TRBV18 with TRBJ2-7; 8 bases are a match to TRBD1. The CDR3 is cut off 3 residues early in the read; its end comes from the germline J gene. The CDR3 runs 16 residues. CDR1 and CDR2 from the germline V gene are KGHSH and LQKENI. Losses at the gene ends were 3 bases for V and 2 bases for J; bases not matched to a gene: 9.

Points on this clone: The sample holds other DNA sequences that translate to the same CDR3. The CDR3 is CASSLDSVDTQYF. The DNA read from the CDR3 is TGCGCCAGCAGCTTGGACAGTGTGGATACG. This rearrangement joins TRBV5-1 to TRBJ2-3; D is undetermined. The missing CDR3 end, 3 residues past where the read stops, is filled in from the germline J gene. CDR1 and CDR2 from the germline V gene are SGHRS and YFSETQ. This CDR3 comprises 13 residues. With 0 bases removed from V and 6 bases from J, the gap between germline ends came to 8 bases.

On this clone itself: One junction end disagrees with the germline gene, perhaps due to a read error. The CDR3 end lies 3 residues beyond the end of the read and is filled in from the germline J gene. The chain uses TRBV7-7 and TRBJ2-5; 7 bases are a match to TRBD2. Germline CDR1 SSHAT, CDR2 FNYEAQ (reference sequence). The length of the CDR3 is 15 residues. CDR3 DNA, as far as it was read: TGTGCTAGCAGCCCCGGTGCGGCGGGGGAAGAGACC. This codes for CASSPGAAGEET. The full CDR3 sequence reads CASSPGAAGEETQYF. Full variable domain (rest looked up from reference TRBV7-7 and TRBJ2-5): GAGVSQSPRYKVTKRGQDVTLRCDPISSHATLYWYQQALGQGPEFLTYFNYEAQPDKSGLPSDRFSAERPEGSISTLTIQRTEQRDSAMYRCASSPGAAGEETQYFGPGTRLLVL.

Details on this clone: With the read ending 3 residues before the CDR3 end, the germline J gene is used to fill in that end. The chain recombines TRBV6-1 with TRBJ2-1; possibly TRBD1 for D (6 bases). The CDR3 runs to 19 residues. Germline V lookup: CDR1 MNHNS, CDR2 SASEGT. Trimming removed 2 bases at V and 3 bases at J, with 23 bases between. CDR3 bases read: TGTGCCAGCAGTGAACCCACAGGGCGGGCGCAGAGGTTCTACAATGAG. Protein product: CASSEPTGRAQRFYNE. The whole CDR3 sequence reads CASSEPTGRAQRFYNEQFF.

The CDR3 bases that were read are TGCGCCAGCAGCTACTCAGGGGCGACAACTAATGAAAAA. Encoded protein: CASSYSGATTNEK. The full-length CDR3 reads as CASSYSGATTNEKLFF. This chain links TRBV5-1 with TRBJ1-4; tentative D call: TRBD1 (6 bases). The DNA ends 3 residues before the CDR3 does, and the rest of the CDR3 is filled in from the germline J gene. This CDR3 spans 16 amino acids. CDR1 and CDR2 from the germline V gene are SGHRS and YFSETQ. Trimming cost V 3 bases and J 0 bases, with 12 bases left between them. Full variable domain (outside the CDR3, taken from reference TRBV5-1 and TRBJ1-4): KAGVTQTPRYLIKTRGQQVTLSCSPISGHRSVSWYQQTPGQGLQFLFEYFSETQRNKGNFPGRFSGRQFSNSRSEMNVSTLELGDSALYLCASSYSGATTNEKLFFGSGTQLSVL.

Worth noting for this clone: The read terminates 3 residues ahead of where the CDR3 ends, so the germline J gene completes it. The V gene is TRBV6-4, the J gene TRBJ2-2, with 9 bases lining up with TRBD2. V was clipped by 0 bases and J by 0 bases; unmatched bases: 5. Germline-derived CDR1 and CDR2 are MRHNA and SNTAGT. The CDR3 is 18 residues long. Partial CDR3 DNA: TGTGCCAGCAGTGACTCGATAGCGGGGGCCGCGAACACCGGGGAG. It is translated as CASSDSIAGAANTGE. The full CDR3 sequence reads CASSDSIAGAANTGELFF.

About this clone itself: Read sequence stops 3 residues before the CDR3 end, and the germline J gene provides the missing end. The chain recombines TRBV2 with TRBJ1-2; D uncertain. There are 11 residues in the CDR3. Germline CDR1 and CDR2: SNHLY and FYNNEI. CDR3 DNA, as far as it was read: TGTGCCAGCAGTCCCGGGTACGGC. This encodes CASSPGYG. The whole CDR3 protein reads CASSPGYGYTF.

Regarding this clone: The sequenced fragment ends 3 residues before the CDR3 boundary, so the rest is inferred from the germline J gene. This chain links TRBV14 with TRBJ2-1; D is ambiguous. Germline lookup yields CDR1 SGHDN and CDR2 FVKESK. The ends were cut back, 0 bases at V and 4 bases at J, with 13 bases in the middle. The CDR3 is 16 amino acids. This CDR3 reads CASSQEGRVGYNEQFF. Incomplete CDR3 DNA: TGTGCCAGCAGCCAAGAAGGTAGGGTAGGTTACAATGAG.

Points on this clone: With the read ending 3 residues before the CDR3 end, the germline J gene is used to fill in that end. The rearrangement joins TRBV7-9 to TRBJ2-2, with 8 bases matching TRBD1. The germline V gene has CDR1 SEHNR and CDR2 FQNEAQ (reference sequence). V lost 4 bases to trimming and J lost 3 bases; unmatched junction nucleotides: 1. This CDR3 is 14 amino acids long. The covered CDR3 bases are TGTGCCAGCAGCTCGGACAGGGACACCGGGGAG. This sequence encodes CASSSDRDTGE. The entire CDR3 protein reads CASSSDRDTGELFF.

Remarks on this clone: The CDR3 end lies 3 residues beyond the end of the read and is filled in from the germline J gene. This chain joins TRBV18 and TRBJ2-2; the D is unclear. The CDR3 sequence is 14 residues long. V shed 2 bases and J shed 1 base, with 5 bases lying between them. Germline lookup yields CDR1 KGHSH and CDR2 LQKENI. The sequenced part of the CDR3 DNA is TGTGCCAGCTCACCAGGGCAGAACACCGGGGAG. Residues: CASSPGQNTGE. Given in full, the CDR3 is CASSPGQNTGELFF. Complete variable domain (other parts from reference TRBV18 and TRBJ2-2): NAGVMQNPRHLVRRRGQEARLRCSPMKGHSHVYWYRQLPEEGLKFMVYLQKENIIDESGMPKERFSAEFPKEGPSILRIQQVVRGDSAAYFCASSPGQNTGELFFGEGSRLTVL.

A remark on this clone: The read stops 3 residues short of the end of the CDR3; the missing end is completed from the germline J gene. This rearrangement joins TRBV14 to TRBJ2-1; D unclear. Germline-derived CDR1 and CDR2 are SGHDN and FVKESK. Trimming took off 0 bases at V and 8 bases at J, with 8 bases between the two ends. The CDR3 runs 13 residues. The CDR3 DNA, read in part, is TGTGCCAGCAGCCAAGATTCGGTCTATGAG. Translating gives CASSQDSVYE. The CDR3 reads in full as CASSQDSVYEQFF.

This CDR3 reads CASSLGEPKTYEQYF. The CDR3 DNA, read in part, is TGCGCCAGCAGCCTCGGGGAGCCCAAAACATACGAG. The V and J genes are TRBV10-2 and TRBJ2-7, with D possibly matching TRBD2 (5 bases). Read coverage stops 3 residues before the CDR3 terminus; the germline J gene supplies the remainder. V was shortened by 6 bases and J by 4 bases, with 19 bases between the two germline ends. The germline CDR1 and CDR2 sequences are WSHSY and SAAADI. The CDR3 contains 15 residues.

Incomplete CDR3 DNA: TGCGCCAGCAGCTTGGGACAGGCTCAAGAGACC. It specifies CASSLGQAQET. The full CDR3 reads CASSLGQAQETQYF. The chain combines TRBV5-1 with TRBJ2-5; the D gene is possibly TRBD1 (6 bases). The CDR3 extends 3 residues past the end of the read, so its final part is completed from the germline J gene. Trimming shortened V by 0 bases and J by 2 bases, and 8 bases separated the two germline ends. Germline lookup yields CDR1 SGHRS and CDR2 YFSETQ. The CDR3 extends over 14 amino acids.

Of note for this clone: Read data end 3 residues before the CDR3 end; the end is taken from the germline J gene. The gene calls are TRBV12-3 or TRBV12-4 and TRBJ1-5, with a tentative D call TRBD1 (6 bases). This CDR3 comprises 14 residues. V was trimmed by 6 bases and J by 3 bases, leaving 12 bases between them. The CDR3 loop is CASSGNRANQPQHF. The sequenced part of the CDR3 DNA is TGTGCCAGCAGCGGCAACAGGGCCAATCAGCCC.

In the case of this clone: The CDR3 goes on 3 residues after the read ends, and that part is filled in from the germline J gene. The rearrangement joins TRBV2 to TRBJ2-7; 10 nucleotides agree with TRBD1. CDR3 length: 15 residues. The V gene end was trimmed by 5 bases and the J gene end by 2 bases; junction bases not matched to a gene: 6. The germline V gene has CDR1 SNHLY and CDR2 FYNNEI. CDR3 bases read: TGTGCCAGCAGTTTGACAGGGGGCGAAACCTACGAG. It encodes CASSLTGGETYE. The full CDR3 reads CASSLTGGETYEQYF.

The CDR3 spells CASSLEGLVGGYTF. The part of the CDR3 DNA that was read is TGCGCCAGCAGCTTGGAAGGGCTGGTGGGCGGC. The V gene is TRBV5-1, the J gene TRBJ1-2; D unclear. The missing CDR3 end, 3 residues past where the read stops, is filled in from the germline J gene. Per germline, CDR1 SGHRS and CDR2 YFSETQ. The CDR3 runs to 14 residues.

As for this clone: Sequencing ends 3 residues short of the CDR3 end; the germline J gene provides the rest. This chain joins TRBV12-3 or TRBV12-4 and TRBJ2-5; D remains unclear. The CDR3 runs 13 residues. V was shortened by 3 bases and J by 2 bases, with 7 bases between the two germline ends. The sequenced CDR3 bases are TGTGCCAGCAGTTTCGCAGGTCAAGAGACC. Its protein product is CASSFAGQET. The whole CDR3 is CASSFAGQETQYF.

In the case of this clone: The CDR3 end is not reached by the read, which stops 3 residues before it; the germline J gene fills it in. The chain carries TRBV19 and TRBJ2-7; D is possibly TRBD2 (7 bases). Germline V CDR1 and CDR2: LNHDA, SQIVND (reference sequence). The V end lost 5 bases, the J end lost 6 bases, and 17 bases lay between the germline ends. The CDR3 has 14 residues. The covered CDR3 bases are TGTGCCAGTAGTTTTGGGGGGGCCACCCGCGAG. Its protein product is CASSFGGATRE. From start to end, the CDR3 is CASSFGGATREQYF.

As regards this clone: The read is 3 residues too short to cover the CDR3 end, so that end is filled in from the germline J gene. This rearrangement joins TRBV7-4 to TRBJ2-7; a weak D match, TRBD1 (5 bases). Germline CDR1 SGHVT, CDR2 SQSDAQ. The V end lost 5 bases, the J end lost 6 bases, and 20 bases lay between the germline ends. The CDR3 is made up of 15 amino acids. The CDR3 sequence is CASSPFRVTKGEQYF. CDR3 DNA (partial): TGTGCCAGCAGCCCATTCAGGGTTACAAAGGGCGAG.

Worth noting for this clone: Read coverage stops 3 residues before the CDR3 terminus; the germline J gene supplies the remainder. The chain combines TRBV20-1 with TRBJ2-2, with 12 bases that match TRBD2. Germline assignment: CDR1 DFQATT and CDR2 SNEGSKA (reference sequence). The ends lost 2 bases at V and 3 bases at J; junction bases unmatched: 1. This CDR3 region has 15 residues. The CDR3 bases that were read are TGCAGTGCTAGACTAGCGGGGGGGTACACCGGGGAG. Its protein is CSARLAGGYTGE. The full CDR3 sequence reads CSARLAGGYTGELFF.

As to this clone: The CDR3 is cut off 3 residues early in the read; its end comes from the germline J gene. The chain has TRBV11-3 and TRBJ2-3; the D is unclear. From germline, CDR1 is SGHNT and CDR2 YENEEA. CDR3 length equals 12 residues. V lost 5 bases and J 4 bases, leaving 7 bases between the germline ends. CDR3 protein: CASSLPADTQYF. Incomplete CDR3 DNA: TGTGCCAGCAGCCTCCCGGCAGATACG.

The part of the CDR3 DNA that was read is TGTGCCAGCTTAACAGGTTCTAAGAATCAGCCC. Translation: CASLTGSKNQP. The whole CDR3 sequence reads CASLTGSKNQPQHF. The chain has TRBV28 and TRBJ1-5, with D possibly TRBD1 on 5 matching bases. From the germline J gene comes the end of the CDR3, since the read stops 3 residues before it. Trimming removed 8 bases from V and 4 bases from J, with 15 bases in between. This CDR3 comprises 14 residues. The V gene's germline CDR1 is MDHEN and CDR2 SYDVKM.